Each of the 19 T cell receptor beta chains below was sequenced from the same sample in a study of cytomegalovirus exposure and HLA in healthy donors. PCR employed 60 Vbeta and 13 Jbeta primers. Data came from immunoSEQ multiplex PCR; TCRdb stores just in-frame clones and leaves some out. The data show fewer than 250,000 clones, approximately 80% seen once. Material: PBMCs. The receptors shown here come from a male donor in good health and CMV-seronegative.

This rearrangement joins TRBV5-1 to TRBJ1-1, with D possibly matching TRBD1 (5 bases). Germline V CDR1 and CDR2: SGHRS, YFSETQ. Trimming took off 4 bases at V and 1 base at J, with 20 bases between the two ends. CDR3 size: 17 residues. The CDR3: CASSPGGSQGRNTEAFF. As DNA, the CDR3 is TGCGCCAGCAGCCCGGGGGGGTCCCAGGGTAGGAACACTGAAGCTTTCTTT.

V is TRBV7-2 and J is TRBJ2-5, with 9 bases matching TRBD1. The J call is uncertain, as TRBJ2-7 better fits the DNA end. Looked up from germline, CDR1 is SGHTA and CDR2 is FQGNSA. The CDR3 spans 15 residues. The CDR3 sequence: CASSRTGVRTYEQYF. CDR3 sequence (DNA): TGTGCCAGCAGTCGGACAGGGGTTCGGACCTACGAGCAGTACTTC.

The gene calls are TRBV5-1 and TRBJ2-1, with TRBD2 identical over 10 bases. V gave up 2 bases and J gave up 1 base; unmatched junction bases: 3. CDR3 size: 16 residues. From germline, CDR1 is SGHRS and CDR2 YFSETQ. The CDR3 nucleotides are TGCGCCAGCAGCTTTCGGACTAGCGGATCCTACAATGAGCAGTTCTTC. This sequence encodes CASSFRTSGSYNEQFF. Full variable domain (remainder filled in from reference TRBV5-1 and TRBJ2-1): KAGVTQTPRYLIKTRGQQVTLSCSPISGHRSVSWYQQTPGQGLQFLFEYFSETQRNKGNFPGRFSGRQFSNSRSEMNVSTLELGDSALYLCASSFRTSGSYNEQFFGPGTRLTVL.

The V gene is TRBV18, the J gene TRBJ2-3, with unresolved D. This CDR3 is built from 14 residues. Trimming pared 2 bases from V and 0 bases from J, leaving 6 bases between. Germline CDR1 is KGHSH and CDR2 is LQKENI. The CDR3 nucleotides are TGTGCCAGCTCACCATTAGATAGCACAGATACGCAGTATTTT. Its translation: CASSPLDSTDTQYF.

The chain recombines TRBV30 with TRBJ2-1, with 8 bases lining up with TRBD2. The length of the CDR3 is 14 residues. Trimming at V came to 6 bases and at J to 5 bases, leaving 9 bases not matched to a gene. Germline assignment: CDR1 GTSNPN and CDR2 SVGIG (reference sequence). The chain's CDR3 is CACSRTSRNNEQFF. The CDR3 DNA follows: TGTGCCTGCTCGAGGACTAGCAGAAACAATGAGCAGTTCTTC.

This chain connects TRBV5-1 to TRBJ2-2; 13 nucleotides agree with TRBD2. Trimming removed 4 bases from V and 5 bases from J; junction bases left unmatched: 8. There are 17 residues in the CDR3. Germline assignment: CDR1 SGHRS and CDR2 YFSETQ. The CDR3 sequence is CASSPFPGLAGTGELFF. CDR3 nucleotide sequence: TGCGCCAGCAGCCCGTTCCCGGGACTAGCGGGAACCGGGGAGCTGTTTTTT.

Details on this clone: The germline gene is not matched at one end of the junction; a read error may be the cause. The chain links TRBV7-9 to TRBJ2-7, with a tentative D call TRBD1 (5 bases). The length of the CDR3 is 14 residues. Germline V gene sequence: CDR1 SEHNR, CDR2 FQNEAQ (reference sequence). CDR3 nucleotide sequence: TGTTCCAGCAGCTTTGACAGTCACCCCTACGAGCAGTACTTC. Translating gives CSSSFDSHPYEQYF. Full variable domain (missing parts from reference TRBV7-9 and TRBJ2-7): DTGVSQNPRHKITKRGQNVTFRCDPISEHNRLYWYRQTLGQGPEFLTYFQNEAQLEKSRLLSDRFSAERPKGSFSTLEIQRTEQGDSAMYLCSSSFDSHPYEQYFGPGTRLTVT.

Only one count was recorded for this clone. V usage is TRBV6-5 and J usage is TRBJ2-5, with TRBD2 matching over 9 bases. The germline V gene encodes CDR1 MNHEY and CDR2 SVGAGI. Trimming took 1 base from V and 4 from J; bases not matched to a gene: 4. This CDR3 region has 15 residues. The DNA of the CDR3 is TGTGCCAGCAGTTACTATAGCGGGAGTGTAGAGACCCAGTACTTC. This sequence encodes CASSYYSGSVETQYF.

The rearrangement joins TRBV19 to TRBJ1-2; maybe TRBD1 (5 bases). Between the trimmed V and J ends, which lost 11 bases and 6 bases, there was a span of 16 bases. The CDR3 contains 12 residues. The V gene's germline CDR1 is LNHDA and CDR2 SQIVND (reference sequence). The CDR3 sequence: CACRTLPHGYTF. The DNA of the CDR3 is TGTGCCTGCCGGACACTCCCTCATGGCTACACCTTC.

The chain carries TRBV27 and TRBJ1-1; D possibly corresponds to TRBD1 (5 bases). V was trimmed by 5 bases and J by 5 bases, leaving 15 bases between them. The CDR3 has 14 residues. CDR1 MNHEY and CDR2 SMNVEV come from the germline V gene (reference sequence). DNA for the CDR3: TGTGCCAGCAGTCCCTTGGGGGGGGATACTGAAGCTTTCTTT. Residues: CASSPLGGDTEAFF.

The J gene is TRBJ2-5, the V gene TRBV5-4, with 10 bases aligning to TRBD2. Germline V gives CDR1 SGHNT, CDR2 YYREEE (reference sequence). Trimming cost V 0 bases and J 5 bases; bases outside gene matches: 13. This CDR3 comprises 18 residues. The DNA of the CDR3 is TGTGCCAGCAGCTTGGGTGGACTAGCGGACCTACGCTGGGAGACCCAGTACTTC. This translates into CASSLGGLADLRWETQYF.

This sequence joins TRBV10-3 and TRBJ2-7; 7 nucleotides match TRBD1. The germline V gene encodes CDR1 ENHRY and CDR2 SYGVKD. The J segment lost 2 bases and the V segment lost 8 bases, leaving 6 bases of the junction unmatched. CDR3 size: 13 residues. In DNA, the CDR3 is TGTGCCATCCCAGGACAGGAACCCTACGAGCAGTACTTC. This codes for CAIPGQEPYEQYF.

V gene TRBV9 combines with J gene TRBJ2-7, with a possible D match to TRBD2 (6 bases). V dropped 1 base and J dropped 0 bases, with 11 bases sitting between them. The CDR3 is 15 amino acids. CDR1 is SGDLS, CDR2 YYNGEE, per germline. CDR3: CASSVMGGASYEQYF. The DNA for the CDR3 is TGTGCCAGCAGCGTAATGGGCGGGGCCTCCTACGAGCAGTACTTC.

A few counts support this clone. The V and J genes are TRBV7-6 and TRBJ1-3; 8 nucleotides align to TRBD1. Trimming at V came to 2 bases and at J to 4 bases, leaving 4 bases not matched to a gene. The CDR3 loop spans 15 amino acids. Germline CDR1 is SGHVS and CDR2 is FNYEAQ. The CDR3: CASSLWQGAGNTIYF. For the CDR3, the DNA is TGTGCCAGCAGCTTATGGCAGGGGGCAGGAAACACCATATATTTT.

Of note for this clone: A junction end diverges from the germline sequence, so it may reflect a read error. The chain carries TRBV7-9 and TRBJ1-2; the match to TRBD1 covers 7 bases. The CDR3 has 14 amino acids. Germline CDR1 and CDR2: SEHNR and FQNEAQ (reference sequence). As DNA, the CDR3 is TGTTCCAGCAGCTTCGGGGACAGTCACTATGGCTACACCTTC. Encoded protein: CSSSFGDSHYGYTF.

The chain couples TRBV11-2 to TRBJ2-7, with 8 bases identical to TRBD2. Germline V gives CDR1 SGHAT, CDR2 FQNNGV. This CDR3 spans 16 amino acids. The ends lost 6 bases at V and 4 bases at J; junction bases unmatched: 14. CDR3 amino acids: CASRGGGAGGGYEQYF. CDR3 coding DNA: TGTGCCAGCAGGGGAGGCGGGGCGGGAGGTGGGTACGAGCAGTACTTC.

The V call is TRBV5-4, the J call TRBJ1-1, with D perhaps matching TRBD1 (5 bases). Per the germline V gene, CDR1 is SGHNT and CDR2 is YYREEE (reference sequence). The CDR3 covers 15 residues. Trimming removed 5 bases at V and 4 bases at J, with 18 bases between. The DNA for the CDR3 is TGTGCCAGCAGTCCGGAGTCAAGGGGTGGCACTGAAGCTTTCTTT. Translation gives CASSPESRGGTEAFF.

This clone has ten or more counts. This chain links TRBV28 with TRBJ2-7, with D hard to call. Germline V gene data show CDR1 as MDHEN and CDR2 as SYDVKM. This CDR3 comprises 15 residues. The V end was cut by 2 bases, the J end by 4 bases, with 15 bases between. CDR3 in DNA: TGTGCCAGCAGTTTACCGACCTCCTCCGGGTACGAGCAGTACTTC. It is translated as CASSLPTSSGYEQYF.

The chain joins TRBV23-1 to TRBJ2-4; D might be TRBD1 (8 bases). TRBV23-1 is treated as an ORF (open reading frame) with a function not yet certain. The CDR3 runs 16 residues. V dropped 3 bases and J dropped 7 bases, with 19 bases sitting between them. The chain's CDR3 is CASSHPPGQGGNIQYF. The CDR3 nucleotides read TGCGCCAGCAGTCACCCTCCCGGACAGGGAGGGAACATTCAGTACTTC.